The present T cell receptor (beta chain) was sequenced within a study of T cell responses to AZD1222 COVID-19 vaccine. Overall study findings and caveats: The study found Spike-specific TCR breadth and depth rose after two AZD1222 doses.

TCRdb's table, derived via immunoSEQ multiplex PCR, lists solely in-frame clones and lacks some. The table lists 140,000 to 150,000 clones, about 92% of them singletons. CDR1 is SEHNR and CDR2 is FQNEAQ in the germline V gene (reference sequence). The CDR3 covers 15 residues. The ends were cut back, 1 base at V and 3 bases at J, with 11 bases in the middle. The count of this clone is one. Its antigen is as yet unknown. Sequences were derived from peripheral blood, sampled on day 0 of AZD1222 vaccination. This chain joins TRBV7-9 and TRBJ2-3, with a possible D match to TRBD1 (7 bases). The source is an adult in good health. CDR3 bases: TGTGCCAGCAGCTTAGAGACAGGGAGGACAGATACGCAGTATTTT. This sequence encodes CASSLETGRTDTQYF.